These 2 T cell receptor beta chains came from one sample sequenced in a study of T cell responses to AZD1222 COVID-19 vaccine. Assay: immunoSEQ multiplex PCR; the TCRdb copy retains only in-frame clones and omits some. The profile shows 250,000 to 300,000 clones, 90% to 95% of them singletons. The sample in question was peripheral blood, obtained 28 days after the second AZD1222 dose. The receptors stem from an adult who received the AZD1222 COVID-19 vaccine.

The gene calls are TRBV5-1 and TRBJ1-2; TRBD1 is a possible D gene (5 bases). This CDR3 has 11 residues. In germline, CDR1 is SGHRS, CDR2 YFSETQ. V lost 4 bases and J lost 8, with 9 bases in between. CDR3 residues: CASSLGEGYTF. The CDR3 DNA sequence: TGCGCCAGCAGCCTGGGGGAAGGCTACACCTTC.

This chain connects TRBV7-9 to TRBJ1-1; maybe TRBD1 (6 bases). CDR1 and CDR2 from the germline V gene are SEHNR and FQNEAQ (reference sequence). The CDR3 length is 13 residues. V shed 4 bases and J shed 6 bases, with 12 bases lying between them. CDR3 sequence reads: CASSWGGGSEAFF. CDR3 in DNA: TGTGCCAGCAGCTGGGGGGGCGGATCTGAAGCTTTCTTT.